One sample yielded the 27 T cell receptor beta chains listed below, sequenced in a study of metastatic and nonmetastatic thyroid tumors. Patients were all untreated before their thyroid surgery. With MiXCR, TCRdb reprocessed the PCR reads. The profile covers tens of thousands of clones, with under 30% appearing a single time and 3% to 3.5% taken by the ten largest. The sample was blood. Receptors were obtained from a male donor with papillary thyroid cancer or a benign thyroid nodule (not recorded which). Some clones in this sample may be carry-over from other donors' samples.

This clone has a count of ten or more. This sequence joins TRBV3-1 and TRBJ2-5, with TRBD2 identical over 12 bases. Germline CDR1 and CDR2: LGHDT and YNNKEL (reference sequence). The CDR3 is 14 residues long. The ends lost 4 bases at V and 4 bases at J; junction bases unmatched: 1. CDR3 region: CASSLTSGRETQYF. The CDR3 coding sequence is TGTGCCAGCAGCCTGACTAGCGGGAGAGAGACCCAGTACTTC.

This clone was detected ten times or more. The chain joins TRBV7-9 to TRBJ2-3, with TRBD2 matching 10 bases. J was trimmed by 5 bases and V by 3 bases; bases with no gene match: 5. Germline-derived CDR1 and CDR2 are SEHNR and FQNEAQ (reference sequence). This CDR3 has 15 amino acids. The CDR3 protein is CASSFPGLAKDTQYF. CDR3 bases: TGTGCCAGCAGCTTCCCGGGACTAGCGAAAGATACGCAGTATTTT.

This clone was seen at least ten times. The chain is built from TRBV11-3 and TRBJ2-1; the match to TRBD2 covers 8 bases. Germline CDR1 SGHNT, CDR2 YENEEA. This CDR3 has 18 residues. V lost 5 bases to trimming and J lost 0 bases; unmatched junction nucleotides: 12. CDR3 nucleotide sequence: TGTGCCAGCAGCGTTCCGGGACTAGGGCTCTACTCCTACAATGAGCAGTTCTTC. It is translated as CASSVPGLGLYSYNEQFF.

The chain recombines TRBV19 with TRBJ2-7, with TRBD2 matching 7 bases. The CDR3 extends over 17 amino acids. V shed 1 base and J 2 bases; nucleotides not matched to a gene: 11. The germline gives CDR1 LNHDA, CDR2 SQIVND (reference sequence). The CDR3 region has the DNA TGTGCCAGTAGTATAGCGGGAGGACGCGTCCCCCCCTACGAGCAGTACTTC. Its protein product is CASSIAGGRVPPYEQYF.

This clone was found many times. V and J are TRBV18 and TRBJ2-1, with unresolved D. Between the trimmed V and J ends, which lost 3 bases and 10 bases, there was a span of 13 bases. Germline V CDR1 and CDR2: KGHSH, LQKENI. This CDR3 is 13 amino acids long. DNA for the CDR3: TGTGCCAGCTCACCGGTCGCAACCCTAGAGCAGTTCTTC. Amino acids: CASSPVATLEQFF.

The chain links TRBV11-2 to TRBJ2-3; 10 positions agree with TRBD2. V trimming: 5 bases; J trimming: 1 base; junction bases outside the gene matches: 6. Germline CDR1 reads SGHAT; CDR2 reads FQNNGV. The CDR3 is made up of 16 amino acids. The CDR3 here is CASSRSTSGRTDTQYF. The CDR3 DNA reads TGTGCCAGCAGCCGCTCGACTAGCGGGCGCACAGATACGCAGTATTTT.

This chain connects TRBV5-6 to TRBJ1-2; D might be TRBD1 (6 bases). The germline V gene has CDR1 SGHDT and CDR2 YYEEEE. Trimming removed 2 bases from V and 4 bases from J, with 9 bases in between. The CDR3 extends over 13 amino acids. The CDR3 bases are TGTGCCAGCAGCTTCTCCAGGGGCTATGGCTACACCTTC. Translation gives CASSFSRGYGYTF.

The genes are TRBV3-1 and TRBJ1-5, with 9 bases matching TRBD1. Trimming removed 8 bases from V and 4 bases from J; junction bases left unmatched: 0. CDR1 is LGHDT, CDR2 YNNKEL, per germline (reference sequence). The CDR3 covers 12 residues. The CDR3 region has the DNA TGTGCCAGCGGGACAGGGAATCAGCCCCAGCATTTT. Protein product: CASGTGNQPQHF.

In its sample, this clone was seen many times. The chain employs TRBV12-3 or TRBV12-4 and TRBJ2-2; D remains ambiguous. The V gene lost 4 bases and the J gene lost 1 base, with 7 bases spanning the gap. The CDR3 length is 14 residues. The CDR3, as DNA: TGTGCCAGCAGTTCTCGACTGAACACCGGGGAGCTGTTTTTT. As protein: CASSSRLNTGELFF.

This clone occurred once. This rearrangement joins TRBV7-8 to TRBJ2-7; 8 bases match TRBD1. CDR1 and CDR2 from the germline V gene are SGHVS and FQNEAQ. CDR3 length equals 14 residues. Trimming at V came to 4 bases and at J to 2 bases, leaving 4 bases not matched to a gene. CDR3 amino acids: CASSSRTGTYEQYF. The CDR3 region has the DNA TGTGCCAGCAGCTCGCGGACAGGGACCTACGAGCAGTACTTC.

The CDR3 sequence: CSASVTGTGSGYGYTF. CDR3 in DNA: TGCAGTGCTAGTGTGACTGGGACAGGGTCTGGCTATGGCTACACCTTC. This chain uses TRBV20-1 with TRBJ1-2, with TRBD1 matching 9 bases. Germline CDR1 DFQATT, CDR2 SNEGSKA (reference sequence). CDR3 length: 16 amino acids. V lost 3 bases, J lost 4 bases, and 12 bases stayed unmatched.

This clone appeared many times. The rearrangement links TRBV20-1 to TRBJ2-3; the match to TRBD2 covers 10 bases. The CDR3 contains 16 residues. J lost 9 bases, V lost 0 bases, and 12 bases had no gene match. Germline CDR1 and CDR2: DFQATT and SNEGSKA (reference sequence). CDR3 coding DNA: TGCAGTGCTAGAGAAGTACTAGCGGGATTAGGAGGGACGCAGTATTTT. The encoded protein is CSAREVLAGLGGTQYF.

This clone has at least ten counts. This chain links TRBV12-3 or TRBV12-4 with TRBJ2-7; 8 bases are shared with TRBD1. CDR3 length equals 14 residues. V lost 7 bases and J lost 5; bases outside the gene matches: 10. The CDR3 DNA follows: TGTGCCAGCACCTACGGACAGGGTATTAACGAGCAGTACTTC. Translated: CASTYGQGINEQYF.

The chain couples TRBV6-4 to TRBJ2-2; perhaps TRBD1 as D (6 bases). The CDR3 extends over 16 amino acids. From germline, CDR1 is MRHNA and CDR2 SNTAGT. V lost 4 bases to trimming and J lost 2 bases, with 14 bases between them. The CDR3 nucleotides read TGTGCCAGCAGTGTTACCGGGACACTCAACACCGGGGAGCTGTTTTTT. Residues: CASSVTGTLNTGELFF.

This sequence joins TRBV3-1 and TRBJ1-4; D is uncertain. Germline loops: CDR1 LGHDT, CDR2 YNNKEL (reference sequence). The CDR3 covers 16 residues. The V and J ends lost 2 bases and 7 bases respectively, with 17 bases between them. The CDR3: CASSQSPGLGSEKLFF. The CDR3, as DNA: TGTGCCAGCAGCCAATCTCCGGGCCTCGGCAGTGAAAAACTGTTTTTT.

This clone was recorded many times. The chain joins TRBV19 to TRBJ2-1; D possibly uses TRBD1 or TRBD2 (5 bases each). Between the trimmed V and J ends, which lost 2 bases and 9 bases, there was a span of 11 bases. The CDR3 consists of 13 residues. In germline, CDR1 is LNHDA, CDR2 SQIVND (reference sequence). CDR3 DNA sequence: TGTGCCAGTAGTATATCTCTGGGGACTGAGCAGTTCTTC. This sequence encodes CASSISLGTEQFF.

The CDR3 DNA is TGTGCCAGCATTACCGGGACAGGAGGGAGCGGCTACACCTTC. Translating gives CASITGTGGSGYTF. The chain uses TRBV12-3 or TRBV12-4 and TRBJ1-2; 8 bases fit TRBD1. The CDR3 covers 14 residues. The junction had 12 bases not matched to a gene; V was cut back by 7 bases and J by 8 bases.

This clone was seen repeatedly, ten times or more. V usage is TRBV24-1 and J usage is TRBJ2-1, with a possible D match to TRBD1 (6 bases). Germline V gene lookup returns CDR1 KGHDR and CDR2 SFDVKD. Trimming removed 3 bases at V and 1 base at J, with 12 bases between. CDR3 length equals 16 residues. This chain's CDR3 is CATSDTRGSSYNEQFF. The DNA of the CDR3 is TGTGCCACCAGTGATACCAGGGGTAGTTCCTACAATGAGCAGTTCTTC.

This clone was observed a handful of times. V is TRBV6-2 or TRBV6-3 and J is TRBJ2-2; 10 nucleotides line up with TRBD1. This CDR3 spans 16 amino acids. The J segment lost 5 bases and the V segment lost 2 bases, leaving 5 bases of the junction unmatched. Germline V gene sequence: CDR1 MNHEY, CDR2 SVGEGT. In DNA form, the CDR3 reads TGTGCCAGCAGTTACCCTCGGACAGGGGGAACCGGGGAGCTGTTTTTT. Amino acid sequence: CASSYPRTGGTGELFF.

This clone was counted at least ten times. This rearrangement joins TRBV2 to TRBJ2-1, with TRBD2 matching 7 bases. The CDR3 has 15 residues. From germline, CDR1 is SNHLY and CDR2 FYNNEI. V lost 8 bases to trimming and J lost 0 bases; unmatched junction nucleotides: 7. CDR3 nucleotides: TGTGCCAGCGGGAGGGCAGGCAGCTCCTACAATGAGCAGTTCTTC. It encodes CASGRAGSSYNEQFF.

The CDR3 spells CASSQGQNTEAFF. DNA for the CDR3: TGCGCCAGCAGCCAAGGACAGAACACTGAAGCTTTCTTT. The chain links TRBV5-1 to TRBJ1-1; tentative D call: TRBD1 (5 bases). The CDR3 runs to 13 residues. Looked up from germline, CDR1 is SGHRS and CDR2 is YFSETQ. With 4 bases removed from V and 1 base from J, the gap between germline ends came to 8 bases.

The chain's CDR3 is CASSQLSGENTGELFF. The DNA of the CDR3 is TGTGCCAGCAGCCAACTATCTGGGGAAAACACCGGGGAGCTGTTTTTT. The chain links TRBV16 to TRBJ2-2; D ambiguous. The CDR3 spans 16 residues. Germline V gene lookup returns CDR1 KGHSY and CDR2 FQNENV. V lost 2 bases, J lost 2 bases, and 12 bases lay in between.

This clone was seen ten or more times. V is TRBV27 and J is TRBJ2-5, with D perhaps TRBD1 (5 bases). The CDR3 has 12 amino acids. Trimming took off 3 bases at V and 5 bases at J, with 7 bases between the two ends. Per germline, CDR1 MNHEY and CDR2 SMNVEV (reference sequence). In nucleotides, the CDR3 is TGTGCCAGCAGTTTCCAGGGCGAGACCCAGTACTTC. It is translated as CASSFQGETQYF.

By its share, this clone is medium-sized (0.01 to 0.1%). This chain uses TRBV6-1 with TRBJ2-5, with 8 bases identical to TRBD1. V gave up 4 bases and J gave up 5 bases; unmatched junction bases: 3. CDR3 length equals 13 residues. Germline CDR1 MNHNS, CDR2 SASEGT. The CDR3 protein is CASSGHRGETQYF. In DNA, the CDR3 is TGTGCCAGCAGTGGTCACAGGGGGGAGACCCAGTACTTC.

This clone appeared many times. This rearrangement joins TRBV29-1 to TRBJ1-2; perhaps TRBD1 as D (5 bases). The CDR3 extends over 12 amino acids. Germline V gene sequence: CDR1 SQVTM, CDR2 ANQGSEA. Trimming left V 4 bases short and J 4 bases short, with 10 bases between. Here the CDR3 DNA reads TGCAGCGTTGCTGGGGACGGCTATGGCTACACCTTC. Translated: CSVAGDGYGYTF.

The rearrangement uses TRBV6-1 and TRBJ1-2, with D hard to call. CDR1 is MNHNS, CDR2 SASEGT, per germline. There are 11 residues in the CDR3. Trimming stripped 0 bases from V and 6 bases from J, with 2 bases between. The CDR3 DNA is TGTGCCAGCAGTGAAGCTGATGGCTACACCTTC. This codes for CASSEADGYTF.

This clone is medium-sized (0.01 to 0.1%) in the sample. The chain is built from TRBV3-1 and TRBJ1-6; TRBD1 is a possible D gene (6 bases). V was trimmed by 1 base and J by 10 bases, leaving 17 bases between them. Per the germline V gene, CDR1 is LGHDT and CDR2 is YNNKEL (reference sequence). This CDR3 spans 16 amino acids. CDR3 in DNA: TGTGCCAGCAGCCAAGGTCTAGGGGGATTCGGATCACCCCTCCACTTT. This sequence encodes CASSQGLGGFGSPLHF.